This T cell receptor beta chain appears in the sequencing data of a study of blood T cells in healthy people across ages. This CDR3 has 14 amino acids. With 5 bases clipped from V and 7 bases from J, the junction kept 5 bases outside the gene matches. The second PCR ran roughly 7 to 12 cycles with a sample-barcoded 5' primer and J-beta primers. A template-switch adaptor with 12 random nucleotides tagged each cDNA molecule. Each CDR3 protein is one row after TCRdb ran MiXCR on the 5' RACE reads. The sample has fewer than 2 million distinct CDR3 sequences; 30% to 40% are singletons. The chain carries TRBV12-3 or TRBV12-4 and TRBJ1-4; TRBD1 matches at 9 bases. Sequences were obtained from blood. This TCR came from a human donor in good health. CDR3 loop: CASSLWTGVEKLFF. The CDR3 region has the DNA TGTGCCAGCAGTCTCTGGACAGGGGTTGAAAAACTGTTTTTT.